The source of this TCR beta chain is a study of technical replicates of blood from a handful of donors. Trimming cost V 7 bases and J 0 bases; bases outside gene matches: 3. The CDR3 sequence is 13 residues long. Germline lookup yields CDR1 SQVTM and CDR2 ANQGSEA. The table came from immunoSEQ multiplex PCR; TCRdb's copy has only in-frame clones and leaves some out. The sample yields around 70,000 clones, 90% to 95% seen once. J is TRBJ2-7 and V is TRBV29-1, with TRBD1 identical over 10 bases. The TCR was taken from a human donor in good health. The specimen sequenced was T cells isolated from PBMCs. The chain's CDR3 is CSAGTGDSYEQYF. The CDR3 coding sequence is TGCAGCGCTGGGACAGGGGACTCCTACGAGCAGTACTTC.